The clone carrying this TCR beta chain has ten or more counts. The use of genomic DNA as template underpinned the TCR beta VDJ and CDR3 profiling. TCRdb processed the reads anew with MiXCR; each CDR3 protein has one entry. The table records fewer than 250,000 distinct CDR3 sequences, 40% to 50% of them present only once. CDR3 size: 13 residues. Trimming took 0 bases from V and 1 from J, leaving 4 bases between them. The germline CDR1 and CDR2 sequences are SGDLS and YYNGEE. This sample is drawn from a study of CD8+CD57+ T cells in acquired aplastic anemia. Sequenced patients had shown CD8+CD57+ cell expansion by flow cytometry.

This clonotype was obtained from a human donor with aplastic anemia. V usage is TRBV9 and J usage is TRBJ1-1; no firm D call. The specimen was sorted CD4+, CD8+, or CD8+CD57+ T cells (not recorded which) from PBMCs. The CDR3 reads CASSVVRNTEAFF. CDR3 in DNA: TGTGCCAGCAGCGTAGTTAGGAACACTGAAGCTTTCTTT.